This TCR beta chain was obtained from a study of T cell repertoires in cytomegalovirus infection. Study summary: Carrying CMV and the relevant HLA type showed in public TCR beta signatures.

Findings and caveats of the study: Clonotypes of TCR beta that were HLA-C-restricted and CMV-specific dominated the ex vivo response.

About this clonotype: Its antigen is currently unknown.

Via MiXCR, TCRdb re-called the reads, giving one row per CDR3 protein. The table lists about 310,000 distinct CDR3 sequences, 20% to 25% of them singletons. The receptor's source is a human donor in good health (CMV status not recorded). Some clones in this sample may be carry-over from other donors' samples. Material: cultured PBMCs, obtained from culture after CMV antigen stimulation.

The CDR3 protein is CASSFAQGGYGYTF. CDR3 in DNA: TGTGCCAGCAGTTTTGCCCAGGGGGGATATGGCTACACCTTC. The V call is TRBV12-3 or TRBV12-4, the J call TRBJ1-2; 7 positions match TRBD1. V dropped 3 bases and J dropped 5; count of bases not matched to a gene: 6. The CDR3 totals 14 residues.